What follows are 6 T cell receptor beta chains derived from one specimen sequenced in a study of beta chain features in type 1 diabetes. Whole-study results and caveats: Across all four CD4+ subsets, people with type 1 diabetes showed modestly shorter TCRB CDR3s.

The whole isolated RNA underwent reverse transcription, so sequencing captured expressed TCRB transcripts. Some clones are missing from TCRdb's copy, which holds only in-frame ones; the method was immunoSEQ multiplex PCR. The sample shows hundreds of thousands of clones, about an eighth of them seen only once. These receptors lack a known antigen. The specimen sequenced was naive CD4+ T cells from blood. These receptors were taken from a man between 18 and 35 years old with type 1 diabetes.

The chain has TRBV7-3 and TRBJ2-1; 7 bases are a match to TRBD1. V shed 4 bases and J 0 bases; nucleotides not matched to a gene: 3. CDR1 and CDR2 from the germline V gene are SGHTA and FQGTGA. CDR3 length equals 15 residues. In DNA, the CDR3 is TGTGCCAGCAGCTCGGACAGGAGCTCCTACAATGAGCAGTTCTTC. The encoded protein is CASSSDRSSYNEQFF. The whole variable domain, filled in from reference TRBV7-3 and TRBJ2-1, reads GAGVSQTPSNKVTEKGKYVELRCDPISGHTALYWYRQSLGQGPEFLIYFQGTGAADDSGLPNDRFFAVRPEGSVSTLKIQRTERGDSAVYLCASSSDRSSYNEQFFGPGTRLTVL.

This clone was seen more than once but under ten times. The rearrangement joins TRBV29-1 to TRBJ1-1; 7 bases agree with TRBD1. The junction had 6 bases not matched to a gene; V was cut back by 6 bases and J by 2 bases. This CDR3 comprises 13 residues. Per germline, CDR1 SQVTM and CDR2 ANQGSEA. The CDR3 DNA reads TGCAGCGTCAAAAGACAGGGCAACACTGAAGCTTTCTTT. Translation gives CSVKRQGNTEAFF.

This clone has more than one count but fewer than ten. The chain uses TRBV5-4 and TRBJ2-3, with 13 bases matching TRBD2. J gave up 9 bases and V 4 bases, and 5 bases lay outside the gene matches. Per germline, CDR1 SGHNT and CDR2 YYREEE (reference sequence). The CDR3 contains 14 residues. For the CDR3, the DNA is TGTGCCAGCAGCGGGGGGACTAGCGGGATGACGCAGTATTTT. Protein sequence: CASSGGTSGMTQYF.

This clone has just a few counts. This chain joins TRBV30 and TRBJ1-1, with a weak D call TRBD1 (5 bases). Between the trimmed V and J ends, which lost 0 bases and 5 bases, there was a span of 10 bases. Germline CDR1 is GTSNPN and CDR2 is SVGIG (reference sequence). The CDR3 consists of 13 residues. The CDR3: CAWSVVWGTEAFF. Written as DNA, the CDR3 is TGTGCCTGGAGTGTTGTTTGGGGGACTGAAGCTTTCTTT. Based on the CDR3 plus reference TRBV30 and TRBJ1-1, the full variable domain is SQTIHQWPATLVQPVGSPLSLECTVEGTSNPNLYWYRQAAGRGLQLLFYSVGIGQISSEVPQNLSASRPQDRQFILSSKKLLLSDSGFYLCAWSVVWGTEAFFGQGTRLTVV.

This clone was counted only a few times. Other DNA sequences in the sample encode the same CDR3. The chain joins TRBV5-6 to TRBJ2-7; unclear D gene. CDR1 SGHDT and CDR2 YYEEEE come from the germline V gene. V lost 4 bases, J lost 4 bases, and 9 bases lay in between. This CDR3 has 12 residues. CDR3 region: CASSPGSYEQYF. DNA for the CDR3: TGTGCCAGCAGCCCGGGCTCTTACGAGCAGTACTTC.

The chain uses TRBV4-2 and TRBJ1-2; the D is unclear. V shed 0 bases and J shed 1 base, with 9 bases lying between them. CDR3 length: 15 amino acids. Germline values: CDR1 LGHNA, CDR2 YNFKEQ. CDR3 coding DNA: TGTGCCAGCAGCCAAGAACAGACCTTTAACTATGGCTACACCTTC. This encodes CASSQEQTFNYGYTF.